Listed here is a single TCR beta chain. Only in-frame clones appear in the TCRdb table, and some are missing; sequencing was by immunoSEQ multiplex PCR. The profile shows some 150,000 clones, approximately 94% of them singletons. The germline gives CDR1 LNHNV, CDR2 YYDKDF (reference sequence). With 0 bases removed from V and 6 bases from J, the gap between germline ends came to 6 bases. This CDR3 is built from 13 residues. These data belong to a study of OX40 agonist ivuxolimab in advanced cancers. Looking at the study overall: Every 2 weeks, ivuxolimab was infused into the patients intravenously at between 0.01 and 10 mg/kg. Recorded diagnoses for dose-escalation patients were hepatocellular carcinoma, melanoma, renal cell or head and neck cancer. Partial responses, seen in three patients, involved one hepatocellular carcinoma and two cutaneous melanomas.

The chain couples TRBV15 to TRBJ2-1; D is unclear. The starting material was CD4+ or CD8+ T cells sorted from blood, obtained in a trial of the OX40 agonist ivuxolimab. The receptor was derived from an adult with an advanced solid tumor such as melanoma, head and neck, liver or kidney cancer. CDR3 bases: TGTGCCACCAGCAGAGATCTCCTCAATGAGCAGTTCTTC. Its translation: CATSRDLLNEQFF.